The 5 T cell receptor beta chains below were found in one sample sequenced in a study of blood T cells in healthy people across ages. With a J-beta primer mix and a sample-barcoded 5' primer, a second PCR ran roughly 6 to 11 cycles. Via MiXCR, TCRdb re-called the 5' RACE reads, giving one row per CDR3 protein. The sample lists hundreds of thousands of distinct CDR3 sequences, roughly 50% occurring once. The sample comprised blood. The receptors stem from a man aged 30 to 39 in good health.

The chain has TRBV5-1 and TRBJ2-7; D tentatively reads TRBD1 or TRBD2 (5 bases each). The CDR3 runs 14 residues. Germline V lookup: CDR1 SGHRS, CDR2 YFSETQ. The ends were cut back, 5 bases at V and 5 bases at J, with 17 bases in the middle. CDR3: CASRRTVGTDEQYF. The CDR3 DNA reads TGCGCCAGCAGGCGGACCGTGGGGACCGACGAGCAGTACTTC.

The chain has TRBV29-1 and TRBJ2-2, with D perhaps TRBD1 or TRBD2 (5 bases each). Germline V lookup: CDR1 SQVTM, CDR2 ANQGSEA. The CDR3 sequence is 12 residues long. V was cut by 7 bases and J by 1 base, with 7 bases left in between. The CDR3: CSGGMNTGELFF. DNA of the CDR3: TGCAGCGGGGGGATGAACACCGGGGAGCTGTTTTTT.

This chain links TRBV20-1 with TRBJ2-1; 8 positions agree with TRBD2. Near its end, the DNA agrees better with TRBJ2-7, so the J call may be wrong. The germline CDR1 and CDR2 sequences are DFQATT and SNEGSKA (reference sequence). This CDR3 contains 14 residues. The CDR3 loop reads CSARELAEINEQYF. The CDR3 bases are TGCAGTGCTAGAGAACTAGCGGAAATCAATGAGCAGTACTTC.

The rearrangement uses TRBV7-2 and TRBJ1-5, with 9 bases matching TRBD1. Germline V gene data show CDR1 as SGHTA and CDR2 as FQGNSA. V lost 7 bases to trimming and J lost 1 base; unmatched junction nucleotides: 5. The CDR3 is 15 residues long. CDR3 amino acids: CASTLGTGSNQPQHF. The CDR3 nucleotides read TGTGCCAGCACCCTTGGGACAGGGAGCAATCAGCCCCAGCATTTT. Looking up the rest from reference TRBV7-2 and TRBJ1-5 gives the full variable domain: GAGVSQSPSNKVTEKGKDVELRCDPISGHTALYWYRQSLGQGLEFLIYFQGNSAPDKSGLPSDRFSAERTGGSVSTLTIQRTQQEDSAVYLCASTLGTGSNQPQHFGDGTRLSIL.

The rearrangement uses TRBV2 and TRBJ1-1; 7 bases align to TRBD1. There are 14 residues in the CDR3. Unmatched junction bases numbered 9, after V lost 7 bases and J lost 4 bases. CDR1 SNHLY and CDR2 FYNNEI come from the germline V gene. The CDR3 sequence is CASKRQGKGTEAFF. CDR3 bases: TGTGCCAGCAAGAGACAGGGAAAAGGCACTGAAGCTTTCTTT.